A selection of T cell receptor beta chains follows, all from one sample in a study of tumor-infiltrating lymphocytes in oesophageal squamous cell carcinoma. Via MiXCR, TCRdb re-called the PCR reads, giving one row per CDR3 protein. The data hold 20,000 to 25,000 distinct CDR3 sequences, with more than 35% observed a single time. What was sequenced was esophageal tumor tissue. Receptors originate from a male donor with esophageal squamous cell carcinoma. Each CDR3 is given with its conserved first and last residue. D genes are given only for firm matches. Size values are once, few and many counts, or a class for expanded clones, and some rows have none.

d_call	j_call	cdr3_length	clone_size	v_call	cdr3_nt	cdr3_aa
-	TRBJ2-7	16	few	TRBV5-4	TGTGCCAGCAGCTTGGCTCCGGGGGTCTCCTACAATGAGCAGTACTTC	CASSLAPGVSYNEQYF
-	TRBJ2-1	16	few	TRBV7-3	TGTGCCAGCAGCTCAGGGGGTGGGGGGCTGGGGAATGAGCAGTTCTTC	CASSSGGGGLGNEQFF
-	TRBJ2-7	16	many	TRBV4-1	TGCGCCAGCAGCCTCCGGTGGCAGGATATCTCCTACGAGCAGTACTTC	CASSLRWQDISYEQYF
-	TRBJ1-1	14	once	TRBV6-2/TRBV6-3	TGTGCCAGCGCCTATTGGGCAGGGAACACTGAAGCTTTCTTT	CASAYWAGNTEAFF
TRBD1	TRBJ2-3	14	-	TRBV7-6	TGTGCCAGCAGTTGGGACAGTTATGCAGATACGCAGTATTTT	CASSWDSYADTQYF
TRBD1	TRBJ2-1	18	-	TRBV7-2	TGTGCCAGCAGCTGGACAGGGGGAGGAAGCGGGGTTTACAATGAGCAGTTCTTC	CASSWTGGGSGVYNEQFF
TRBD2	TRBJ2-7	15	-	TRBV6-1	TGTGCCAGCAGGCAGACTAGCGGGGGGTTATACGAGCAGTACTTC	CASRQTSGGLYEQYF
-	TRBJ2-7	17	-	TRBV7-9	TGTGCCAGCAGCTTAGGATCCGGGGGCGCGCGGGACAATGAGCAGTACTTC	CASSLGSGGARDNEQYF
-	TRBJ2-5	16	-	TRBV7-2	TGTGCCAGCAGCTTAGCTGCCCAATACGGCCAAGAGACCCAGTACTTC	CASSLAAQYGQETQYF
-	TRBJ2-1	12	-	TRBV5-1	TGCGCCAGCAGCCACGACCAGGCTGAAGCTTTCTTC	CASSHDQAEAFF
-	TRBJ2-1	15	-	TRBV12-3/TRBV12-4	TGTGCCAGCAGTTTACTTGGCGGGAGAGGGGGTGAGCAGTTCTTC	CASSLLGGRGGEQFF
-	TRBJ2-3	14	-	TRBV9	TGTGCCAGCAGCGTAGTGGGGGCAACAGATACGCAGTATTTT	CASSVVGATDTQYF
-	TRBJ2-7	14	-	TRBV7-6	TGTGCCAGCAGCCAAAGGTCGTCAACCTACGAGCAGTACTTC	CASSQRSSTYEQYF
-	TRBJ2-7	13	-	TRBV6-5	TGTGCCAGCAGTTACAAACTAGCTGGTGAGCAGTACTTC	CASSYKLAGEQYF
TRBD2	TRBJ2-1	13	once	TRBV10-3	TGTGCCATCGGACTAGCGGGAGGTAATGAGCAGTTCTTC	CAIGLAGGNEQFF
TRBD2	TRBJ2-1	16	-	TRBV7-8	TGTGCCAGCAGCCCCAAGACTAGCGGGAGCTTCCATGAGCAGTTCTTC	CASSPKTSGSFHEQFF
-	TRBJ1-5	14	medium-sized	TRBV7-9	TGTGCCAGCAGCCCTGATCTGTGGGATCAGCCCCAGCATTTT	CASSPDLWDQPQHF
-	TRBJ2-7	13	-	TRBV7-9	TGTGCCAGCAGCTTAGGACTGAACAATGAGCAGTACTTC	CASSLGLNNEQYF
-	TRBJ1-1	12	many	TRBV11-2	TGTGCCAGCAGGACGGGGGTTACTGAAGCTTTCTTT	CASRTGVTEAFF
-	TRBJ2-5	13	many	TRBV24-1	TGTGCCACCAGTGACACTAGTCAAGAGACCCAGTACTTC	CATSDTSQETQYF
TRBD2	TRBJ2-7	16	-	TRBV7-3	TGTGCCAGCAGCCACAACGCGGGAGCCCGACATAATGAGCAGTACTTC	CASSHNAGARHNEQYF
-	TRBJ2-5	13	-	TRBV7-3	TGTGCCAGCAGCTCACAGGGAGGAGAGACCCAGTACTTC	CASSSQGGETQYF
-	TRBJ2-5	16	few	TRBV27	TGTGCCAGCAGTTTTCTCGGAACAGGACCAGGGGAGACCCAGTACTTC	CASSFLGTGPGETQYF
-	TRBJ1-2	13	few	TRBV7-3	TGTGCCAGCAGCCCGGACGGGAACTATGGCTACACCTTC	CASSPDGNYGYTF
TRBD1	TRBJ1-4	15	many	TRBV28	TGTGCCAGCACCCGGTCAGGGGGGAGTGACGAAAAACTGTTTTTT	CASTRSGGSDEKLFF
TRBD1	TRBJ1-1	14	medium-sized	TRBV7-6	TGTGCCAGCAGCCAGGACAGGGTGAACACTGAAGCTTTCTTT	CASSQDRVNTEAFF
TRBD2	TRBJ2-7	15	medium-sized	TRBV7-8	TGTGCCAGCAGCCCCCGGCGGGAGCCCCGCTACGAGCAGTACTTC	CASSPRREPRYEQYF
TRBD1	TRBJ1-5	13	many	TRBV18	TGTGCCAGCTCACCGGGACAGGCGGAGCCCCAGCATTTT	CASSPGQAEPQHF
-	TRBJ2-7	14	-	TRBV12-3/TRBV12-4	TGTGCCAGCAGCCTCGGACAGAACGCCTACGAGCAGTACTTC	CASSLGQNAYEQYF
TRBD2	TRBJ2-2	17	medium-sized	TRBV12-3/TRBV12-4	TGTGCCAGCAGTTCCCCGCTAGCGGGAGGCCACACCGGGGAGCTGTTTTTT	CASSSPLAGGHTGELFF
TRBD2	TRBJ2-3	15	medium-sized	TRBV7-3	TGTGCCAGCAGCCTAGGGACTAGCGGTACAGATACGCAGTATTTT	CASSLGTSGTDTQYF
TRBD2	TRBJ2-3	20	many	TRBV14	TGTGCCAGCAGCCAAGGCATGACTAGCGGGATTTGGTTCGGCACAGATACGCAGTATTTT	CASSQGMTSGIWFGTDTQYF
-	TRBJ2-7	13	-	TRBV6-1	TGTGCCAGCAGGGACGACTCCGGGTACGAGCAGTACTTC	CASRDDSGYEQYF
TRBD2	TRBJ2-3	16	-	TRBV6-1	TGTGCCAGCACCAGGGCCTCTGGAGCGGGAGCAGGAACGCAGTATTTT	CASTRASGAGAGTQYF
TRBD1	TRBJ1-2	14	many	TRBV5-5	TGTGCCAGCAGCGTCGGGACAGACTACTATGGCTACACCTTC	CASSVGTDYYGYTF
TRBD1	TRBJ1-5	13	many	TRBV28	TGTGCCAGCAGTCCCCAGGGGGATCAGCCCCAGCATTTT	CASSPQGDQPQHF
TRBD1	TRBJ2-1	15	-	TRBV12-3/TRBV12-4	TGTGCCAGCAGCCGGACAGGGGGTGGCTACAATGAGCAGTTCTTC	CASSRTGGGYNEQFF
-	TRBJ2-7	13	-	TRBV7-4	TGTGCCAGCAGCCATGACAGCTCCTACGAGCAGTACTTC	CASSHDSSYEQYF
-	TRBJ2-5	15	many	TRBV5-8	TGTGCCAGCAGCTTGTCTGTGTATGGGCAAGAGACCCAGTACTTC	CASSLSVYGQETQYF
-	TRBJ2-7	12	few	TRBV2	TGTGCCAGCAGTGGTAACATGGACGAGCAGTACTTC	CASSGNMDEQYF
-	TRBJ2-1	15	-	TRBV12-3/TRBV12-4	TGTGCCAGCAGAAAAGACAGAGGCTCCTACAATGAGCAGTTCTTC	CASRKDRGSYNEQFF
-	TRBJ1-4	14	-	TRBV28	TGTGCCAGCAGTTTTAAGAGACTTAATGAAAAACTGTTTTTT	CASSFKRLNEKLFF
TRBD1	TRBJ1-5	14	many	TRBV5-1	TGCGCCAGCAGGCCGGACAGGGGCAATCAGCCCCAGCATTTT	CASRPDRGNQPQHF
TRBD2	TRBJ2-1	16	-	TRBV7-9	TGTGCCAGCAGCTTAGCTCTAGCGGGAGGGTTAGATGAGCAGTTCTTC	CASSLALAGGLDEQFF
-	TRBJ2-1	13	few	TRBV7-6	TGTGCCAGCAGCCCCCCTATTGCACAACAGCAGTTCTTC	CASSPPIAQQQFF
-	TRBJ2-7	14	many	TRBV19	TGTGCCAGTAGTAAATCAAGGGACTCCTACGAGCAGTACTTC	CASSKSRDSYEQYF
TRBD1	TRBJ1-5	14	many	TRBV6-1	TGTGCCAGCAGGCCCCTTCAGGGGGCACGGCCCCAGCATTTT	CASRPLQGARPQHF
-	TRBJ1-1	12	-	TRBV7-2	TGTGCCAGCAGCTTGGGATCCACTGAAGCTTTCTTT	CASSLGSTEAFF
-	TRBJ2-7	14	-	TRBV5-3	TGTGCCAGCAGCTTCGGGGGAGTAAGGTACGAGCAGTACTTC	CASSFGGVRYEQYF
TRBD1	TRBJ2-3	14	-	TRBV24-1	TGTGCCACCAGTGAGTCGACAGGGGCGGATACGCAGTATTTT	CATSESTGADTQYF
-	TRBJ2-3	16	-	TRBV27	TGTGCCAGCAGTTTATGGGGGACTTCTAGCACAGATACGCAGTATTTT	CASSLWGTSSTDTQYF
-	TRBJ2-2	14	-	TRBV11-1	TGTGCCAGCCTCCGCTACCGGTACACCGGGGAGCTGTTTTTT	CASLRYRYTGELFF